The clone carrying this T cell receptor beta chain appeared many times. As yet, its antigen is unknown. One end of the junction varies from germline; a read error may be responsible. The sample belongs to a study of T cells in Graves' hyperthyroidism and ophthalmopathy. The CDR3 loop spans 13 amino acids. Looked up from germline, CDR1 is SSHAT and CDR2 is FNYEAQ (reference sequence). Authors of the study amplified TCR beta CDR3 regions from RNA transcripts. HTBI primers were employed in a first-round RT-PCR of the TCR CDR3. TCRdb recomputed calls from the multiplex PCR reads with MiXCR, one row per CDR3 protein. The sample has some 490,000 distinct CDR3 sequences, less than 25% seen once. Reasons for excluding patients were uncontrolled infection, other autoimmune disease, pregnancy or lactation. Diagnostic assessment was based on clinical symptoms, serum thyroxine and TRAb, thyroid ultrasound and orbital computed tomography.

Study results and limitations: Most thyroid clonotypes expanded above 0.001 appeared in blood too.

The source of this sequence is a woman aged 70-85 years with Graves' ophthalmopathy. The sequenced material came from blood. V and J are TRBV7-7 and TRBJ1-1; TRBD1 is a possible D gene (6 bases). CDR3 amino acids: CASSRDTNTEAFF. The DNA of the CDR3 is TGTGCTAGCAGCCGGGACACGAACACTGAAGCTTTCTTT.